The 32 T cell receptor beta chains below were found in one sample sequenced in a study of blood T cell repertoires in COVID-19. Profiling relied on immunoSEQ multiplex PCR, and the TCRdb table lists in-frame clones only, not all of them. The sample includes just over 300,000 clones, around 92% of them seen just once. Sequencing was carried out using peripheral blood. The receptors derive from a woman in her 30s with COVID-19, enrolled during active disease.

This clone was counted a few times. CDR3 nucleotides: TGTGCCAGCAGTCCTGACAGAAGCAATCAGCCCCAGCATTTT. It specifies CASSPDRSNQPQHF. The J gene is TRBJ1-5, the V gene TRBV6-6; the D gene is possibly TRBD1 (5 bases). This CDR3 is 14 amino acids long. The germline gives CDR1 MNHNY, CDR2 SVGAGI (reference sequence). V lost 5 bases, J lost 1 base, and 9 bases lay in between.

This clone was recorded only once. The chain has TRBV6-2 or TRBV6-3 and TRBJ2-1; tentative D call: TRBD1 (6 bases). There are 14 residues in the CDR3. Germline lookup yields CDR1 MNHEY and CDR2 SVGEGT. V was pared by 4 bases and J by 8 bases, with 15 bases between. The CDR3 sequence: CASSSGVDRDEQFF. CDR3 DNA: TGTGCCAGCAGTTCAGGGGTGGATCGGGATGAGCAGTTCTTC.

The chain is built from TRBV28 and TRBJ1-5; no reliable D call. The V and J ends lost 6 bases and 5 bases respectively, with 8 bases between them. The CDR3 consists of 12 residues. Germline V gene lookup returns CDR1 MDHEN and CDR2 SYDVKM. The DNA of the CDR3 is TGTGCCAGCAGCGTTATTTATCAGCCCCAGCATTTT. Its translation is CASSVIYQPQHF.

The chain carries TRBV7-2 and TRBJ1-1, with 7 nucleotides matching TRBD1. V was clipped by 4 bases and J by 8 bases; unmatched bases: 7. From germline, CDR1 is SGHTA and CDR2 FQGNSA. The CDR3 spans 13 residues. CDR3 in DNA: TGTGCCAGCAGCTCCGGGACAGCCGGCGAAGCTTTCTTT. This sequence encodes CASSSGTAGEAFF.

V is TRBV2 and J is TRBJ2-3; TRBD2 matches 12 bases. The V segment lost 5 bases and the J segment 4 bases; nucleotides outside the gene matches: 4. Per germline, CDR1 SNHLY and CDR2 FYNNEI. The CDR3 contains 15 residues. CDR3 residues: CASSPLAGGADTQYF. CDR3 nucleotides: TGTGCCAGCAGTCCTCTAGCGGGGGGGGCAGATACGCAGTATTTT.

This clone was counted only a few times. The chain is built from TRBV7-2 and TRBJ1-5, with 9 bases fitting TRBD1. V lost 0 bases and J lost 2; bases outside the gene matches: 2. CDR1 and CDR2 (germline): SGHTA, FQGNSA. The CDR3 contains 16 residues. The CDR3 DNA reads as TGTGCCAGCAGCTTAGCGTGGACAGGGGGCAATCAGCCCCAGCATTTT. It translates to CASSLAWTGGNQPQHF.

This chain joins TRBV28 and TRBJ1-3; D uncertain. CDR3 size: 16 residues. Germline assignment: CDR1 MDHEN and CDR2 SYDVKM. Trimming pared 3 bases from V and 8 bases from J, leaving 20 bases between. CDR3 residues: CASSFRQAGVYDTIYF. The CDR3 bases are TGTGCCAGCAGTTTTCGGCAGGCCGGCGTGTATGACACCATATATTTT.

The V and J genes are TRBV3-1 (or the pseudogene TRBV3-2) and TRBJ1-1; D might be TRBD1 (5 bases). Trimming shortened V by 1 base and J by 2 bases, and 14 bases separated the two germline ends. CDR3 size: 16 residues. Germline V lookup: CDR1 LGHDT, CDR2 YNNKEL (reference sequence). CDR3 bases: TGTGCCAGCAGCCAAGTTCCCGTAGGGGCAAACACTGAAGCTTTCTTT. Protein product: CASSQVPVGANTEAFF.

The chain couples TRBV11-2 to TRBJ1-3; D may be TRBD1 (5 bases). V was pared by 0 bases and J by 0 bases, with 15 bases between. The CDR3 spans 18 residues. Germline-derived CDR1 and CDR2 are SGHAT and FQNNGV. CDR3: CASSLDLTGGDSGNTIYF. CDR3 nucleotides: TGTGCCAGCAGCTTAGATCTAACGGGGGGTGACTCTGGAAACACCATATATTTT.

The chain combines TRBV6-2 or TRBV6-3 with TRBJ2-7, with a possible D match to TRBD1 (5 bases). The CDR3 runs 15 residues. In germline, CDR1 is MNHEY, CDR2 SVGEGT. Trimming shortened V by 0 bases and J by 5 bases, and 14 bases separated the two germline ends. The CDR3 coding sequence is TGTGCCAGCAGTTACTCTGGCAGGGATAACGACGAGCAGTACTTC. Its protein is CASSYSGRDNDEQYF.

In its sample, this clone was seen a few times. The V gene is TRBV27, the J gene TRBJ1-1; D is perhaps TRBD1 (6 bases). Germline assignment: CDR1 MNHEY and CDR2 SMNVEV (reference sequence). The CDR3 is 15 amino acids. Trimming removed 6 bases at V and 8 bases at J, with 22 bases between. CDR3 in amino acids: CASSSTGGGRSEAFF. The CDR3 coding sequence is TGTGCCAGCAGCTCGACAGGCGGCGGGAGGTCGGAAGCTTTCTTT.

Only a few counts were recorded for this clone. The J gene is TRBJ2-2, the V gene TRBV7-7; the match to TRBD2 covers 11 bases. The V segment lost 2 bases and the J segment 3 bases; nucleotides outside the gene matches: 2. Looked up from germline, CDR1 is SSHAT and CDR2 is FNYEAQ (reference sequence). CDR3 length: 16 residues. The CDR3 region is CASSLIAGGHTGELFF. The DNA of the CDR3 is TGTGCCAGCAGCTTAATAGCGGGGGGGCACACCGGGGAGCTGTTTTTT. The full variable domain, with the rest looked up from reference TRBV7-7 and TRBJ2-2, is GAGVSQSPRYKVTKRGQDVTLRCDPISSHATLYWYQQALGQGPEFLTYFNYEAQPDKSGLPSDRFSAERPEGSISTLTIQRTEQRDSAMYRCASSLIAGGHTGELFFGEGSRLTVL.

DNA of the CDR3: TGTGCCAGTAGTATAGCAGGTTCACCCCTCCACTTT. It codes for CASSIAGSPLHF. The rearrangement uses TRBV19 and TRBJ1-6; D gene ambiguous. The CDR3 loop spans 12 amino acids. V gave up 1 base and J gave up 9 bases, with 4 bases separating them. From germline, CDR1 is LNHDA and CDR2 SQIVND (reference sequence). Based on the CDR3 plus reference TRBV19 and TRBJ1-6, the full variable domain is DGGITQSPKYLFRKEGQNVTLSCEQNLNHDAMYWYRQDPGQGLRLIYYSQIVNDFQKGDIAEGYSVSREKKESFPLTVTSAQKNPTAFYLCASSIAGSPLHFGNGTRLTVT.

The rearrangement links TRBV4-2 to TRBJ1-5, with D uncertain. V was pared by 1 base and J by 9 bases, with 10 bases between. The length of the CDR3 is 13 residues. Germline V gene data show CDR1 as LGHNA and CDR2 as YNFKEQ. The CDR3 nucleotides read TGTGCCAGCAGCCAAGCTTCCGGGATGCCCCAGCATTTT. It is translated as CASSQASGMPQHF.

The V gene is TRBV30, the J gene TRBJ2-3; 8 positions agree with TRBD2. V shed 5 bases and J 1 base; nucleotides not matched to a gene: 5. This CDR3 has 14 amino acids. In germline, CDR1 is GTSNPN, CDR2 SVGIG (reference sequence). The CDR3 nucleotides are TGTGCCTGGGGCGGGGGGCAGGGCACAGATACGCAGTATTTT. Its protein product is CAWGGGQGTDTQYF.

The chain couples TRBV4-1 to TRBJ1-2; D remains ambiguous. The CDR3 runs 15 residues. V lost 1 base and J lost 2, with 11 bases in between. CDR1 MGHRA and CDR2 YSYEKL come from the germline V gene. For the CDR3, the DNA is TGCGCCAGCAGCCAAGTGGCCCTTAGCAACTATGGCTACACCTTC. Protein sequence: CASSQVALSNYGYTF.

The V call is TRBV7-2, the J call TRBJ2-1, with D unresolved. With 3 bases removed from V and 10 bases from J, the gap between germline ends came to 10 bases. The CDR3 runs 12 residues. In germline, CDR1 is SGHTA, CDR2 FQGNSA. CDR3: CASSLRFSEQFF. CDR3 in DNA: TGTGCCAGCAGCTTGCGTTTTTCCGAGCAGTTCTTC.

The genes are TRBV6-5 and TRBJ2-7, with D possibly TRBD1 on 5 matching bases. With 10 bases removed from V and 4 bases from J, the gap between germline ends came to 17 bases. Germline V CDR1 and CDR2: MNHEY, SVGAGI. The CDR3 covers 13 residues. CDR3: CATYSSGIYEQYV. The DNA of the CDR3 is TGTGCCACCTATTCCTCAGGGATTTACGAGCAGTACGTC.

CDR3 DNA sequence: TGCGCCAGCAGCTTACGGGGACAGGGGGCAGGAGGGGACACTGAAGCTTTCTTT. Residues: CASSLRGQGAGGDTEAFF. This chain uses TRBV5-1 with TRBJ1-1, with 12 bases fitting TRBD1. The germline V gene has CDR1 SGHRS and CDR2 YFSETQ. Unmatched junction bases numbered 11, after V lost 2 bases and J lost 3 bases. This CDR3 has 18 residues.

The rearrangement uses TRBV9 and TRBJ1-2; no clear D. V lost 0 bases and J lost 3, with 9 bases in between. This CDR3 has 14 amino acids. Per germline, CDR1 SGDLS and CDR2 YYNGEE. CDR3 coding DNA: TGTGCCAGCAGCGTAGAGGTCGCGGACTATGGCTACACCTTC. It codes for CASSVEVADYGYTF.

This chain uses TRBV10-2 with TRBJ1-5; 7 bases map to TRBD1. The CDR3 runs to 15 residues. Germline loops: CDR1 WSHSY, CDR2 SAAADI. V lost 10 bases and J lost 3; bases outside the gene matches: 12. The chain's CDR3 is CATQDPTGDNQPQHF. DNA of the CDR3: TGCGCCACCCAAGACCCTACAGGGGACAATCAGCCCCAGCATTTT.

The CDR3 is CASSQPGGLAGTTDTQYF. The CDR3 nucleotides read TGTGCCAGCAGCCAACCGGGGGGACTAGCGGGGACCACAGATACGCAGTATTTT. V usage is TRBV14 and J usage is TRBJ2-3; TRBD2 matches 13 bases. CDR3 length: 18 amino acids. Losses at the gene ends were 2 bases for V and 2 bases for J; bases not matched to a gene: 7. Per the germline V gene, CDR1 is SGHDN and CDR2 is FVKESK.

This chain uses TRBV14 with TRBJ2-2, with a weak D call TRBD2 (5 bases). Looked up from germline, CDR1 is SGHDN and CDR2 is FVKESK. Trimming pared 3 bases from V and 2 bases from J, leaving 10 bases between. The CDR3 loop spans 15 amino acids. For the CDR3, the DNA is TGTGCCAGCAGCCACTACGGACTTAACACCGGGGAGCTGTTTTTT. Its translation is CASSHYGLNTGELFF.

The V call is TRBV4-2, the J call TRBJ1-1; D unresolved. Trimming left V 1 base short and J 5 bases short, with 11 bases between. Germline V gene lookup returns CDR1 LGHNA and CDR2 YNFKEQ. This CDR3 comprises 14 residues. The chain's CDR3 is CASSQAVGVTEAFF. The CDR3 coding sequence is TGTGCCAGCAGCCAAGCGGTGGGAGTGACTGAAGCTTTCTTT.

The V and J genes are TRBV9 and TRBJ1-1; possibly TRBD1 for D (5 bases). There are 15 residues in the CDR3. Germline values: CDR1 SGDLS, CDR2 YYNGEE. Between the trimmed V and J ends, which lost 3 bases and 0 bases, there was a span of 12 bases. CDR3: CASSEAGNLNTEAFF. CDR3 DNA: TGTGCCAGCAGCGAGGCAGGGAACCTGAACACTGAAGCTTTCTTT.

The chain couples TRBV2 to TRBJ1-5, with 8 positions matching TRBD1. The CDR3 spans 15 residues. In germline, CDR1 is SNHLY, CDR2 FYNNEI. V lost 5 bases to trimming and J lost 4 bases; unmatched junction nucleotides: 7. The CDR3 sequence is CASSRDRGGNQPQHF. The CDR3 DNA sequence: TGTGCCAGCAGTAGAGACAGGGGCGGGAATCAGCCCCAGCATTTT.

V and J are TRBV11-3 and TRBJ1-1, with D possibly being TRBD1 (5 bases). CDR1 SGHNT and CDR2 YENEEA come from the germline V gene. The V and J ends lost 1 base and 0 bases respectively, with 12 bases between them. This CDR3 has 16 residues. CDR3 bases: TGTGCCAGCAGCTTAGGGGCTGGGGCTATGAACACTGAAGCTTTCTTT. The encoded protein is CASSLGAGAMNTEAFF.

The genes are TRBV10-3 and TRBJ2-4; possible D gene TRBD1, 6 bases. Germline V gene lookup returns CDR1 ENHRY and CDR2 SYGVKD. Trimming took 3 bases from V and 2 from J, leaving 11 bases between them. There are 15 residues in the CDR3. This CDR3 is CAISDVDRTKNIQYF. CDR3 bases: TGTGCCATCAGTGATGTAGACAGGACCAAAAACATTCAGTACTTC.

The chain combines TRBV3-1 (or the pseudogene TRBV3-2) with TRBJ1-3; 7 bases agree with TRBD1. Trimming cost V 4 bases and J 6 bases; bases outside gene matches: 6. This CDR3 spans 14 amino acids. Germline V lookup: CDR1 LGHDT, CDR2 YNNKEL (reference sequence). CDR3 DNA sequence: TGTGCCAGCAGCCCCCGGGACAGACAAAACACCATATATTTT. This sequence encodes CASSPRDRQNTIYF.

The chain combines TRBV9 with TRBJ2-1, with a tentative D call TRBD2 (5 bases). The CDR3 is 16 amino acids. Germline CDR1 reads SGDLS; CDR2 reads YYNGEE. Between the trimmed V and J ends, which lost 3 bases and 2 bases, there was a span of 15 bases. The DNA of the CDR3 is TGTGCCAGCAGCGACCAGCTAGCCGAAACCTACAATGAGCAGTTCTTC. This sequence encodes CASSDQLAETYNEQFF.

V and J are TRBV3-1 (or the pseudogene TRBV3-2) and TRBJ2-3, with TRBD2 matching 7 bases. Germline trimming cut 4 bases from V and 1 base from J; bases unmatched to any gene: 2. The V gene's germline CDR1 is LGHDT and CDR2 YNNKEL (reference sequence). The CDR3 has 14 residues. The CDR3 spells CASSRSGGTDTQYF. The CDR3 DNA reads as TGTGCCAGCAGCCGAAGCGGGGGCACAGATACGCAGTATTTT.

The V gene is TRBV9, the J gene TRBJ2-7; 12 bases agree with TRBD2. Looked up from germline, CDR1 is SGDLS and CDR2 is YYNGEE. The CDR3 has 17 amino acids. V lost 4 bases and J lost 2; bases outside the gene matches: 10. Here the CDR3 reads CASSPARLAGVPYEQYF. CDR3 bases: TGTGCCAGCAGCCCGGCTCGACTAGCGGGGGTACCCTACGAGCAGTACTTC.